This T cell receptor (beta chain) came from a study of blood T cell repertoires in COVID-19. This clone was picked up a small number of times. V lost 0 bases and J lost 0; bases outside the gene matches: 4. Germline CDR1 and CDR2: MNHEY and SVGEGT. The length of the CDR3 is 16 residues. Clones were sequenced by immunoSEQ multiplex PCR, and TCRdb holds only the in-frame ones, with some missing. The data show fewer than 45,000 clones, around four fifths seen once. The chain employs TRBV6-2 or TRBV6-3 and TRBJ1-2; 7 nucleotides align to TRBD1. The TCR sequence derives from a man in his fifties or sixties with COVID-19, enrolled during active disease. The specimen sequenced was peripheral blood. CDR3 protein: CASSYSRGQTNYGYTF. As DNA, the CDR3 is TGTGCCAGCAGTTACTCGAGGGGACAGACTAACTATGGCTACACCTTC.